The clone carrying this TCR beta chain came up many times. The antigen remains unidentified. This sample is part of a study of T cells in Graves' hyperthyroidism and ophthalmopathy. Overall study findings and caveats: Most expanded thyroid clonotypes above 0.001 also appeared in blood.

CDR3 size: 15 residues. Trimming stripped 1 base from V and 2 bases from J, with 11 bases between. CDR1 and CDR2 (germline): LGHNA, YNFKEQ. The hyperthyroidism patients had all been newly diagnosed, and their disease duration was under 2 months. Their ages ranged from 18 to 65 years. Amplification targeted TCR beta CDR3 regions from RNA transcripts. First-round RT-PCR with HTBI primers amplified the TCR CDR3 region. TCRdb fed the multiplex PCR reads into MiXCR, producing one record per CDR3 protein. The repertoire holds hundreds of thousands of distinct CDR3 sequences, with roughly an eighth as singletons.

The sample taken for sequencing was blood. The chain uses TRBV4-2 and TRBJ1-2; D is unclear. The clonotype comes from a woman in her late teens or twenties with Graves' hyperthyroidism. CDR3 region: CASSQAGTENYGYTF. CDR3 coding DNA: TGTGCCAGCAGCCAAGCTGGAACGGAAAACTATGGCTACACCTTC.